One T cell receptor beta chain is described in this entry. In the authors' methods: Cell counts per sample came from amplifying reference gene primers. Profiling relied on immunoSEQ multiplex PCR, and the TCRdb table lists in-frame clones only, not all of them. V, J and clone size are those of that table, while D and trimming were read from the DNA. The data show about 200,000 clones, 86% seen once. The CDR3 runs 14 residues. Trimming left V 7 bases short and J 2 bases short, with 12 bases between. Germline V lookup: CDR1 SNHLY, CDR2 FYNNEI. The data were obtained in a study of blood T cell repertoires in COVID-19.

The V call is TRBV2, the J call TRBJ1-5; D uncertain. The source is a man aged 35-49 years with acute COVID-19. Specimen: PBMCs or T cells enriched from blood (not recorded which). The CDR3 bases are TGTGCCAGCATGGAGGATCGGGGCAATCAGCCCCAGCATTTT. Its translation: CASMEDRGNQPQHF.